This T cell receptor (beta chain) came from a study of CD8 T cells in ankylosing spondylitis. Whole-study results and caveats: According to the report, clones linked to the disease were significantly enriched in matched synovial fluid samples taken from ankylosing spondylitis patients.

A single record per CDR3 protein comes from TCRdb applying MiXCR to the 5' RACE reads. The table has about 90,000 distinct CDR3 sequences, 27% seen once; the top ten hold less than 60%. The CDR3 is 13 amino acids. Between the trimmed V and J ends, which lost 10 bases and 4 bases, there was a span of 16 bases. The germline CDR1 and CDR2 sequences are MDHEN and SYDVKM. A remark on this clonotype: Its antigen remains unidentified.

J is TRBJ1-2 and V is TRBV28, with D uncertain. This clonotype originated in a male donor with ankylosing spondylitis or in good health (not recorded which). The sample consisted of blood, either unsorted or a sorted T cell fraction (not recorded which). This chain's CDR3 is CATRDNLPYGYTF. Written as DNA, the CDR3 is TGTGCCACCCGGGATAACCTTCCCTATGGCTACACCTTC.